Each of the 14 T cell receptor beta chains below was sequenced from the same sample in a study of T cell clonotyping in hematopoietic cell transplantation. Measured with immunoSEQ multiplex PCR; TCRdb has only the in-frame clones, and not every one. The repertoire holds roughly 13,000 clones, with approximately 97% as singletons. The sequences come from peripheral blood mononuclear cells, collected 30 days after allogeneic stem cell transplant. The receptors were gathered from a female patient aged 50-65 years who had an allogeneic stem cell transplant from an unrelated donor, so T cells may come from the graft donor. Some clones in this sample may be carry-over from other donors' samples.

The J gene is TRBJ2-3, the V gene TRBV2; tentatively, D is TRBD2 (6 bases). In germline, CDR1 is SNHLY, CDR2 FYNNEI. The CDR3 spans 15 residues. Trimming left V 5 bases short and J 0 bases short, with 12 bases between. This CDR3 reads CASSFRGTSTDTQYF. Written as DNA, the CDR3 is TGTGCCAGCAGTTTCCGGGGGACTAGCACAGATACGCAGTATTTT. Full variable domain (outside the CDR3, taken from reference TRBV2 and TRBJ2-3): EPEVTQTPSHQVTQMGQEVILRCVPISNHLYFYWYRQILGQKVEFLVSFYNNEISEKSEIFDDQFSVERPDGSNFTLKIRSTKLEDSAMYFCASSFRGTSTDTQYFGPGTRLTVL.

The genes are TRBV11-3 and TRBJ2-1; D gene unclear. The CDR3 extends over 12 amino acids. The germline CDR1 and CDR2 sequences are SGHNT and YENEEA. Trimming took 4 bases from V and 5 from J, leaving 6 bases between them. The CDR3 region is CASSYGNNEQFF. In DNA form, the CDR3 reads TGTGCCAGCAGCTACGGTAACAATGAGCAGTTCTTC.

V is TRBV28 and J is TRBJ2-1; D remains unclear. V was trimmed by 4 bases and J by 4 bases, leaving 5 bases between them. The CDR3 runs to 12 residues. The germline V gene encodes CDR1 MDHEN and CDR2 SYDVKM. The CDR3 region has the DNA TGTGCCAGCAGTTCGCTATACAATGAGCAGTTCTTC. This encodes CASSSLYNEQFF.

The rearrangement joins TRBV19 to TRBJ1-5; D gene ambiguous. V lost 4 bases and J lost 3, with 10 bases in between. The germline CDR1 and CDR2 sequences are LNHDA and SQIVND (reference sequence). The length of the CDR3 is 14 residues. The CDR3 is CASSRAVLNQPQHF. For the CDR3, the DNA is TGTGCCAGTAGTAGAGCAGTACTCAATCAGCCCCAGCATTTT.

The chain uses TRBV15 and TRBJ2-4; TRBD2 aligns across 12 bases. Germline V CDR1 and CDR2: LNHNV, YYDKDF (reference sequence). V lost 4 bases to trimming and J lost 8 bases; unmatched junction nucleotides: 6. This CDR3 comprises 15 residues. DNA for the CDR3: TGTGCCACCAGCAAGACTAGCGGGGGAGCAGACATTCAGTACTTC. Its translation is CATSKTSGGADIQYF.

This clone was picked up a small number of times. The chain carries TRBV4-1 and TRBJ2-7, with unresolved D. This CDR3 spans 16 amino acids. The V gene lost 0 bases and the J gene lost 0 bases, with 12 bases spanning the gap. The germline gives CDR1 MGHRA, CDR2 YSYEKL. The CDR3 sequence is CASSQETTTLSYEQYF. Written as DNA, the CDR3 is TGCGCCAGCAGCCAAGAAACCACAACCCTCTCCTACGAGCAGTACTTC.

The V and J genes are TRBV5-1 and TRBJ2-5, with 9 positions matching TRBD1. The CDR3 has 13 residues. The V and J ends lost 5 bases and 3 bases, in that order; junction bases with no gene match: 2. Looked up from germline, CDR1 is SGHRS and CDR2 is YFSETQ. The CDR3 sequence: CASSWTGEETQYF. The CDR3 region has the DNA TGCGCCAGCAGTTGGACAGGGGAAGAGACCCAGTACTTC.

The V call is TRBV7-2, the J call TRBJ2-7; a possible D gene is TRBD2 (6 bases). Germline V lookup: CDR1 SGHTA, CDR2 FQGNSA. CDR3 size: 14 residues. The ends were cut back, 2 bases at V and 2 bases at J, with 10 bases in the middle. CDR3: CASSLRGDTYEQYF. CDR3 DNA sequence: TGTGCCAGCAGCTTACGCGGGGATACCTACGAGCAGTACTTC.

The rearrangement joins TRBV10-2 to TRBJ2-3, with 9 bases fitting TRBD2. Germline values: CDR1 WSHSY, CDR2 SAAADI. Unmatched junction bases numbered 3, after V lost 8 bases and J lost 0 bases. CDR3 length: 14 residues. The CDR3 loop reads CASCSGGSTDTQYF. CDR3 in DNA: TGCGCCAGCTGTAGCGGGGGTAGCACAGATACGCAGTATTTT.

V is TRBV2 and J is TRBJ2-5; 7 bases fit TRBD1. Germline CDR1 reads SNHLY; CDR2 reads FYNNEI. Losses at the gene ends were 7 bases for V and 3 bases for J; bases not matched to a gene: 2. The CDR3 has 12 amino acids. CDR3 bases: TGTGCCAGCACCGGGACAGAAGAGACCCAGTACTTC. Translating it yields CASTGTEETQYF. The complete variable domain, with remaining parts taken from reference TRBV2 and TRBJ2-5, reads EPEVTQTPSHQVTQMGQEVILRCVPISNHLYFYWYRQILGQKVEFLVSFYNNEISEKSEIFDDQFSVERPDGSNFTLKIRSTKLEDSAMYFCASTGTEETQYFGPGTRLLVL.

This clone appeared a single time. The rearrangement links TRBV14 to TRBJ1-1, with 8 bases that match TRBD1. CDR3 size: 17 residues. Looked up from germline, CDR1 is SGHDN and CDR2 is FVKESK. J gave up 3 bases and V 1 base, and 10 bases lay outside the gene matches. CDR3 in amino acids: CASSQGLNVRGHTEAFF. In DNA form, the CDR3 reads TGTGCCAGCAGCCAAGGATTGAATGTCAGGGGGCACACTGAAGCTTTCTTT.

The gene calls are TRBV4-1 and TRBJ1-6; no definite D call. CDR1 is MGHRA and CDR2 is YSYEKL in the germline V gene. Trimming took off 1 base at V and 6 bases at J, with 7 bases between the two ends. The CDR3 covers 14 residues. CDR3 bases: TGCGCCAGCAGCCAAGGTCCATTTAATTCACCCCTCCACTTT. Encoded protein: CASSQGPFNSPLHF.

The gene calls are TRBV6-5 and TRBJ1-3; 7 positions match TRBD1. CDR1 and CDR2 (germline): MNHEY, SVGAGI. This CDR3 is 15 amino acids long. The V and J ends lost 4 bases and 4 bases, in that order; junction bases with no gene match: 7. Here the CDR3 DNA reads TGTGCCAGCAGTTCCCCCCAGGGGGTCGGAAACACCATATATTTT. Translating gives CASSSPQGVGNTIYF.

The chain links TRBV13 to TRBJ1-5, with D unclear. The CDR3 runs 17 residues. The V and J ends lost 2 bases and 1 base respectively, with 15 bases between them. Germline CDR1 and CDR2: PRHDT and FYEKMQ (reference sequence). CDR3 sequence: CASSLSGRGVSNQPQHF. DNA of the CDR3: TGTGCCAGCAGCTTATCGGGTCGTGGGGTGAGCAATCAGCCCCAGCATTTT. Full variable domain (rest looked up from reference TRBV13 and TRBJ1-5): AAGVIQSPRHLIKEKRETATLKCYPIPRHDTVYWYQQGPGQDPQFLISFYEKMQSDKGSIPDRFSAQQFSDYHSELNMSSLELGDSALYFCASSLSGRGVSNQPQHFGDGTRLSIL.